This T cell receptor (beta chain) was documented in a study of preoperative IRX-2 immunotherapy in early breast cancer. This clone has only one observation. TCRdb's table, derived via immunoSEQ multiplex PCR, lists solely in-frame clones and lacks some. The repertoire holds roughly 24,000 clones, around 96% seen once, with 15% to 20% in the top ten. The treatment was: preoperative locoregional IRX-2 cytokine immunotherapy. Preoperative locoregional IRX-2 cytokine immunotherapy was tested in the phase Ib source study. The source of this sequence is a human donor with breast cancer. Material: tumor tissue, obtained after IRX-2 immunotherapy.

CDR3 sequence: CASSSERVQAPLHF. The CDR3 nucleotides read TGTGCCAGCAGTTCGGAAAGGGTGCAAGCACCCCTCCACTTT. V usage is TRBV25-1 and J usage is TRBJ1-6; D ambiguous. Trimming shortened V by 5 bases and J by 11 bases, and 16 bases separated the two germline ends. CDR3 length: 14 residues. Germline V lookup: CDR1 MGHDK, CDR2 SYGVNS.